The subject of this entry is one TCR beta chain. Its antigen is unknown. Produced via immunoSEQ multiplex PCR; TCRdb's table is partial and in-frame only. In the table there are roughly 140,000 clones, 94% of which are singletons. V trimming: 2 bases; J trimming: 4 bases; junction bases outside the gene matches: 5. The CDR3 is 14 amino acids. Germline V lookup: CDR1 SGHTA, CDR2 FQGTGA. This specimen comes from a study of T cell responses to AZD1222 COVID-19 vaccine. General study points: Researchers took repertoire samples only after the peak T cell response had come. Clonal diversity may have been underestimated, and the donors were mostly white British, with more females than males.

The chain couples TRBV7-3 to TRBJ2-7; TRBD2 matches at 7 bases. This TCR derives from an adult in good health. The sequenced sample was peripheral blood, obtained on day 0 of AZD1222 vaccination. The CDR3 protein is CASSLSSSGYEQYV. DNA for the CDR3: TGTGCCAGCAGCTTATCTTCTAGCGGATACGAGCAGTACGTC.